The T cell receptor beta chain under discussion was sequenced for a study of blood T cells in healthy people across ages. V lost 0 bases and J 9 bases, leaving 9 bases between the germline ends. The CDR3 spans 11 residues. The germline V gene has CDR1 GTSNPN and CDR2 SVGIG (reference sequence). With a J-beta primer mix and a sample-barcoded 5' primer, a second PCR ran about 6 to 11 cycles. TCRdb ran MiXCR on the 5' RACE reads and lists one entry per CDR3 protein. In the table there are around 790,000 distinct CDR3 sequences, under 45% of which are singletons. This clonotype was counted a few times. The genes are TRBV30 and TRBJ2-7; D is perhaps TRBD2 (6 bases). Specimen: blood. The receptor's source is a man aged 55 to 70 in good health. The CDR3, as DNA: TGTGCCTGGAGTGTACGGGGAGGGCAGTACTTC. Translating it yields CAWSVRGGQYF.